This T cell receptor (beta chain) was obtained from a study of yellow fever vaccine responses in identical twins. V dropped 5 bases and J dropped 10; count of bases not matched to a gene: 11. The CDR3 consists of 15 residues. Note on this clonotype: Antigen unknown.

Regarding the study as a whole: Reported findings indicate that twins' vaccine T cell responses seemed partially convergent, partially personalized.

One entry per CDR3 protein, called by TCRdb with MiXCR from the RT-PCR reads. This sample yields under 12,000 distinct CDR3 sequences, of which around three quarters are seen a single time; roughly 7% belongs to the top ten. The sequence was obtained from a woman under 30 who received the yellow fever vaccine. Sequencing used T cells from blood (PBMCs), unsorted or a sorted subset (not recorded which), obtained before or after yellow fever vaccination (not recorded which). The V gene is TRBV12-3 or TRBV12-4, the J gene TRBJ2-1; 10 nucleotides line up with TRBD2. CDR3 DNA: TGTGCCAGCAGTCAAGCCCTAGCGGGAGTTTTAGAGCAGTTCTTC. Its translation is CASSQALAGVLEQFF.